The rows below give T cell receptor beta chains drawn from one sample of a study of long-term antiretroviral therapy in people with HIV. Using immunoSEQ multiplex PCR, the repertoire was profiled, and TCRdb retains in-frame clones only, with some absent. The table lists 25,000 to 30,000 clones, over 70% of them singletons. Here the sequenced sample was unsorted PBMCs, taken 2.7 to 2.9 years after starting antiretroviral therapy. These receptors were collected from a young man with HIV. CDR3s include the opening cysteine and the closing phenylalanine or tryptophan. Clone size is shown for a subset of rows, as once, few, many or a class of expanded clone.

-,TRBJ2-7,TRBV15,CATSSNRDLYEQYF
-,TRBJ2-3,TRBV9,CASSVGGLGRTDTQYF
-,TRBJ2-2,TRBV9,CASSDRRDRDAGTGELFF
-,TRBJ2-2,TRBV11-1,CASSFGQGAGELFF
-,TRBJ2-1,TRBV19,CASSNPGLHEQFF
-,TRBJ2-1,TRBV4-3,CASSLTHRGILNEQFF
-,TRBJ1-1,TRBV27,CASSITGANTEAFF
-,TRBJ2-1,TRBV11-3,CASSLDRWGQGRNNEQFF
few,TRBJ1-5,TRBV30,CAWSGGANQPQHF
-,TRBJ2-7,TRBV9,CASSLTGGEQYF
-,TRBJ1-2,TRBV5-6,CASSPAPDVSYGYTF
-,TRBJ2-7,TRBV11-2,CASSLAGGRPNYEQYF
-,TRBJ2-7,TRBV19,CARIKPTSGVEQYF
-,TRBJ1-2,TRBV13,CASSVGTIYGYTF
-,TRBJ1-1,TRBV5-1,CASSLDLRGNTEAFF
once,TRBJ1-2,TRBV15,CATSRAPGTAYGYTF
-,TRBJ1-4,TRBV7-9,CASSSGTGVEKLFF
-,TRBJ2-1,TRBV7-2,CASSLTSGRPGNEQFF
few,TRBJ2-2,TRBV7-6,CASSLETGSGELFF
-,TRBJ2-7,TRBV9,CASSHGTAYEQYF
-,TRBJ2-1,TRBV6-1,CASSERLAGGGEQFF
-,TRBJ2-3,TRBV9,CASSFPRDTSTDTQYF
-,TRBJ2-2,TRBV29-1,CSVEVMNTGELFF
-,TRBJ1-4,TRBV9,CASSSDRKEKLFF
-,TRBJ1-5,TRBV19,CASSIRRGDGNQPQHF
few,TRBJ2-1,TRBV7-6,CASSLSGSSSYNEQFF
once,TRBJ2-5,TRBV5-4,CASSFSGQAQETQYF
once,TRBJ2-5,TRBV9,CASSARGQGEETQYF
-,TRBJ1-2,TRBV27,CASSLGTGANYGYTF
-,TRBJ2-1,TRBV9,CASSVVGQGSYNEQFF
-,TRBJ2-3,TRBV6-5,CASSYSRGQGTDTQYF
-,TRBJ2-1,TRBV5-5,CASSSWTAHNEQFF
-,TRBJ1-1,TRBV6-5,CASSWTGNTEAFF
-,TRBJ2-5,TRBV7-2,CASSSSSGREETQYF
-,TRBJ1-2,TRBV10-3,CAISVGASNYGYTF
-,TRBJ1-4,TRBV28,CASSFRQGAIEKLFF
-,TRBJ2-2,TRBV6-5,CASRPTGGANGELFF